The 2 T cell receptor beta chains in this list originate from one sample, sequenced in a study of T cell responses to AZD1222 COVID-19 vaccine. Profiled with immunoSEQ multiplex PCR; TCRdb holds only in-frame clones, not every one. Among 94,000 or so clones, 85% to 90% were seen once, and the ten largest hold roughly 24%. This specimen consisted of peripheral blood, obtained on day 0 of AZD1222 vaccination. These receptors were taken from an adult in good health.

The genes are TRBV15 and TRBJ2-2; D tentatively fits TRBD1 or TRBD2 (5 bases each). V was trimmed by 3 bases and J by 4 bases, leaving 9 bases between them. The germline V gene encodes CDR1 LNHNV and CDR2 YYDKDF (reference sequence). There are 14 residues in the CDR3. CDR3: CATSRRGFTGELFF. For the CDR3, the DNA is TGTGCCACCAGCAGGAGGGGTTTCACCGGGGAGCTGTTTTTT.

CDR3 in DNA: TGTGCCAGCAGCTTAACCCAGACTAGCGGGAGGCTCACCGGGGAGCTGTTTTTT. This encodes CASSLTQTSGRLTGELFF. The chain couples TRBV7-9 to TRBJ2-2; 13 bases line up with TRBD2. Germline CDR1 and CDR2: SEHNR and FQNEAQ (reference sequence). The CDR3 consists of 18 residues. The junction had 7 bases not matched to a gene; V was cut back by 2 bases and J by 4 bases.